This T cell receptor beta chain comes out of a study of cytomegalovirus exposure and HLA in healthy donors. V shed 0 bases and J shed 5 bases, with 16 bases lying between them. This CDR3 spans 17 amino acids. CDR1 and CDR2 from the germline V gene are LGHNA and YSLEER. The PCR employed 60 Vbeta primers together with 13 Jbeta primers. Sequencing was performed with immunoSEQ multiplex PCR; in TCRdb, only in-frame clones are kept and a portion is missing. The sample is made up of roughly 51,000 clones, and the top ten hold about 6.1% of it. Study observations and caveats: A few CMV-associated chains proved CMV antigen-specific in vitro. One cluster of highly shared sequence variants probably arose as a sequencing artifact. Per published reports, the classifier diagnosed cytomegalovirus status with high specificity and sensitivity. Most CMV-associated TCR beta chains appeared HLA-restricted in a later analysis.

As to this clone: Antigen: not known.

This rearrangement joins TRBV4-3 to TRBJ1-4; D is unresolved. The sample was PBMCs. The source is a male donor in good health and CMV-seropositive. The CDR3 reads CASSQDWEARKNEKLFF. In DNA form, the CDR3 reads TGCGCCAGCAGCCAAGATTGGGAGGCACGCAAAAATGAAAAACTGTTTTTT.